This T cell receptor beta chain comes out of a study of identical twins. Study results and caveats: Memory repertoires showed no such pattern, whereas abundant cord blood beta clonotypes carried fewer insertions.

Comments on this clonotype: The antigen is unknown.

Trimming stripped 2 bases from V and 7 bases from J, with 21 bases between. The CDR3 is 17 residues long. In germline, CDR1 is ENHRY, CDR2 SYGVKD. Each CDR3 protein is one row after TCRdb ran MiXCR on the 5' RACE reads. Of some 270,000 distinct CDR3 sequences in the sample, around 8.3% are singletons; the top ten hold roughly 3.1%. Separately, the same data were catalogued under a study of yellow fever vaccine responses in identical twins.

The material sequenced was CD8+ T cells sorted from blood. This receptor was identified in a woman aged 18-35 years in good health. The chain employs TRBV10-3 and TRBJ2-1; possible D gene TRBD2, 7 bases. The CDR3 coding sequence is TGTGCCATCAGTGAGACTCAGTGGGGGGGCGAAAAAAATGAGCAGTTCTTC. Translation: CAISETQWGGEKNEQFF.